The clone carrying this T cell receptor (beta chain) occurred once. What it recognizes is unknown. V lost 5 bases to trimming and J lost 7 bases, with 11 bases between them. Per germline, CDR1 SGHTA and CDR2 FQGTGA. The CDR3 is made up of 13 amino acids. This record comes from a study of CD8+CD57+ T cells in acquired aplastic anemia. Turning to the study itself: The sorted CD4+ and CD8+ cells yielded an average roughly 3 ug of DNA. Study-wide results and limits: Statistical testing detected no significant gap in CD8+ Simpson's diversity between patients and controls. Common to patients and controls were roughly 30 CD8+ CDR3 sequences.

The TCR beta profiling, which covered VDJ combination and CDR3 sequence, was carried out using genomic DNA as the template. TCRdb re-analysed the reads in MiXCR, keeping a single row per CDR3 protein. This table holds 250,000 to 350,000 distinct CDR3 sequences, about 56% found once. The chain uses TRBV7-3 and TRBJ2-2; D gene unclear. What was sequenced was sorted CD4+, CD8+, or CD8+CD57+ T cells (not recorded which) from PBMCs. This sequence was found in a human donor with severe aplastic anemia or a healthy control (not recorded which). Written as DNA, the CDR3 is TGTGCCAGCAGCAGGGTCAGGAACGGGGAGCTGTTTTTT. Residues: CASSRVRNGELFF.